This TCR beta chain was profiled in a study of blood T cell repertoires in COVID-19. At the level of the study: The origin of the acute and convalescent COVID-19 samples was the United States, Italy and Spain. PBMCs, B-cell-depleted T cells, or T cells were the source of the cDNA or gDNA that made up the material.

V was shortened by 1 base and J by 0 bases, with 13 bases between the two germline ends. The CDR3 consists of 16 residues. Original processing notes: By means of reference gene primer amplification, nucleated cell counts were estimated. Libraries were prepared by immunoSEQ multiplex PCR; TCRdb keeps only in-frame clonotypes and omits some of them. V, J and clone size derive from that table, while D and trimming were established from the DNA sequence. The sample yields 55,000 to 65,000 clones, 87% seen once. The chain carries TRBV5-3 and TRBJ1-1, with D possibly matching TRBD1 (6 bases). TRBV5-3 is an ORF for which the function is uncertain. The clonotype comes from an elderly man in a cohort sampled during active COVID-19. Sample: peripheral blood. This chain's CDR3 is CARSLSTGPMNTEAFF. The CDR3 DNA follows: TGTGCCAGAAGCTTGTCTACAGGGCCCATGAACACTGAAGCTTTCTTT.